The 10 T cell receptor beta chains below were found in one sample sequenced in a study of blood T cells in healthy people across ages (dated by TCRdb to about 2015). Library preparation used 5' RACE. Sequencing instrument: Illumina HiSeq 2500. A second PCR of about 7 to 12 cycles was run with a J-beta primer mix and a sample-barcoded 5' primer. TCRdb reprocessed the public reads (quality trimming at Q25 with fastp, clone calling with MiXCR) and kept in-frame beta chains. Rows are unified per CDR3 protein, each entry keeping the most common DNA and genes. This sample has roughly 900,000 distinct CDR3 sequences in its table, and roughly 26% of those were observed once. The ten largest clonotypes hold around 16% of the sample. Sequencing input: blood. The receptors originated from a woman older than 75 in good health.

Note on this clonotype: The junction and the germline gene differ at one end; a read error may be behind it. This rearrangement joins TRBV5-1 to TRBJ2-2; tentative D call: TRBD2 (5 bases). Germline V gene sequence: CDR1 SGHRS, CDR2 YFSETQ. CDR3 length equals 15 residues. As DNA, the CDR3 is TGCGCCAGCAGTTCTTGGGGTCGAGACACCGGGGAGCGGTTTTTT. This sequence encodes CASSSWGRDTGERFF.

This clonotype occurred many times. The chain carries TRBV4-2 and TRBJ2-5; 7 nucleotides line up with TRBD2. The CDR3 is 14 amino acids. Per germline, CDR1 LGHNA and CDR2 YNFKEQ. The V gene end was trimmed by 3 bases and the J gene end by 7 bases; junction bases not matched to a gene: 8. This chain's CDR3 is CASSQTDSGGTQYF. CDR3 bases: TGTGCCAGCAGCCAGACGGACTCGGGGGGGACCCAGTACTTC.

This clonotype was seen more than once but under ten times. The rearrangement joins TRBV11-2 to TRBJ1-4; possible D gene TRBD1, 6 bases. The CDR3 has 14 amino acids. Deletions cut 5 bases from V and 7 bases from J, with 14 bases between. Germline-derived CDR1 and CDR2 are SGHAT and FQNNGV. CDR3 DNA: TGTGCCAGCAGCCCACTTGGGACAAGTGAAAAACTGTTTTTT. Its translation: CASSPLGTSEKLFF.

There are many counts of this clonotype. This CDR3 reads CASSLGHPYNEQFF. The CDR3 DNA reads as TGCGCCAGCAGCTTGGGACACCCCTACAATGAGCAGTTCTTC. The chain links TRBV5-1 to TRBJ2-1; D is uncertain. This CDR3 is 14 amino acids long. CDR1 is SGHRS and CDR2 is YFSETQ in the germline V gene. Trimming took 0 bases from V and 2 from J, leaving 6 bases between them.

This clonotype was counted ten times or more. V and J are TRBV20-1 and TRBJ1-2; 7 nucleotides agree with TRBD1. The germline CDR1 and CDR2 sequences are DFQATT and SNEGSKA (reference sequence). This CDR3 contains 14 residues. With 5 bases clipped from V and 0 bases from J, the junction kept 6 bases outside the gene matches. CDR3 sequence reads: CSALGDSANYGYTF. The DNA of the CDR3 is TGCAGTGCTCTGGGGGACAGCGCTAACTATGGCTACACCTTC.

This clonotype was observed a handful of times. It may be a read error: a sequence one base away is much more abundant. This chain links TRBV9 with TRBJ2-1; weak D call: TRBD2 (7 bases). CDR3 length: 15 amino acids. Trimming pared 0 bases from V and 10 bases from J, leaving 17 bases between. Germline assignment: CDR1 SGDLS and CDR2 YYNGEE. Here the CDR3 DNA reads TGTGCCAGCAGCGTAGGAGGGGGGGCTGTCTACGAGCAGTTCTTC. It encodes CASSVGGGAVYEQFF.

The chain couples TRBV11-3 to TRBJ2-5; D is ambiguous. Trimming removed 1 base from V and 2 bases from J, with 14 bases in between. The CDR3 runs 16 residues. Germline V gives CDR1 SGHNT, CDR2 YENEEA. CDR3 residues: CASSLGGSAIQETQYF. CDR3 in DNA: TGTGCCAGCAGCTTAGGAGGCTCGGCAATTCAAGAGACCCAGTACTTC.

This rearrangement joins TRBV12-3 or TRBV12-4 to TRBJ2-3; D possibly corresponds to TRBD2 (5 bases). Trimming removed 0 bases from V and 4 bases from J, with 8 bases in between. This CDR3 region has 14 residues. This chain's CDR3 is CASSLAGSADTQYF. In DNA form, the CDR3 reads TGTGCCAGCAGTTTAGCGGGTAGCGCAGATACGCAGTATTTT.

The V call is TRBV10-2, the J call TRBJ1-6; the D is unclear. This CDR3 is built from 16 residues. Germline V gene sequence: CDR1 WSHSY, CDR2 SAAADI. Between the trimmed V and J ends, which lost 2 bases and 7 bases, there was a span of 15 bases. The CDR3 here is CASSEPTTKANSPLHF. For the CDR3, the DNA is TGCGCCAGCAGTGAGCCGACGACCAAGGCAAATTCACCCCTCCACTTT.

This clonotype appeared many times. This chain connects TRBV18 to TRBJ2-3, with no clear D. Trimming left V 10 bases short and J 4 bases short, with 18 bases between. The germline V gene encodes CDR1 KGHSH and CDR2 LQKENI. The CDR3 consists of 14 residues. CDR3 residues: CATQAAGRSDTQYF. CDR3 sequence (DNA): TGTGCCACCCAGGCGGCAGGACGATCAGATACGCAGTATTTT. The whole variable domain, filled in from reference TRBV18 and TRBJ2-3, reads NAGVMQNPRHLVRRRGQEARLRCSPMKGHSHVYWYRQLPEEGLKFMVYLQKENIIDESGMPKERFSAEFPKEGPSILRIQQVVRGDSAAYFCATQAAGRSDTQYFGPGTRLTVL.